This T cell receptor beta chain was retrieved from a study of cytomegalovirus exposure and HLA in healthy donors. Study findings and constraints: The authors confirmed in vitro that three CMV-associated chains were specific for CMV antigens.

Clones were sequenced by immunoSEQ multiplex PCR, and TCRdb holds only the in-frame ones, with some missing. The sample consists of 98,000 or so clones, nearly 97% of them appearing once. The donors were members of the validation cohort, which comprised about 130 subjects and was separate from the first cohort of 600 to 800 subjects. The CDR3 runs 13 residues. V shed 6 bases and J 3 bases; nucleotides not matched to a gene: 3. CDR1 is LNHDA and CDR2 is SQIVND in the germline V gene (reference sequence). A word on this clone: Its antigen is unidentified.

The receptor was isolated from a young woman in good health and CMV-seronegative. The source material was PBMCs. The V call is TRBV19, the J call TRBJ1-1; 8 nucleotides match TRBD1. CDR3 coding DNA: TGTGCCAGTAGGCTGGACAGGGACACTGAAGCTTTCTTT. This sequence encodes CASRLDRDTEAFF.